These 17 T cell receptor beta chains were all obtained from the same sample, sequenced in a study of blood T cell repertoires in COVID-19. TCRdb's table, derived via immunoSEQ multiplex PCR, lists solely in-frame clones and lacks some. Among over 400,000 clones listed, about nine tenths were seen once. Material: PBMCs or T cells enriched from blood (not recorded which). These receptors all come from a woman aged 60-70 years who had recovered from COVID-19.

This clone was recorded once. This chain uses TRBV6-2 or TRBV6-3 with TRBJ2-7, with TRBD1 as a possible D gene (6 bases). Per the germline V gene, CDR1 is MNHEY and CDR2 is SVGEGT. This CDR3 region has 16 residues. Trimming took 6 bases from V and 6 from J, leaving 24 bases between them. The CDR3 loop is CASSRDLGQILSEQYF. Here the CDR3 DNA reads TGTGCCAGCAGCCGCGACCTTGGACAGATTTTAAGCGAGCAGTACTTC.

The rearrangement links TRBV3-1 (or the pseudogene TRBV3-2) to TRBJ2-1; D perhaps matches TRBD2 (6 bases). The CDR3 contains 13 residues. The germline CDR1 and CDR2 sequences are LGHDT and YNNKEL (reference sequence). Trimming shortened V by 1 base and J by 15 bases, and 16 bases separated the two germline ends. CDR3 sequence: CASSQGAGPSPFF. CDR3 in DNA: TGTGCCAGCAGCCAAGGGGCGGGACCGTCGCCGTTCTTC.

Turning to this clone: Other DNA sequences in the sample encode the same CDR3. The chain couples TRBV5-1 to TRBJ1-2; 9 nucleotides line up with TRBD1. The CDR3 has 14 residues. The germline V gene has CDR1 SGHRS and CDR2 YFSETQ. V shed 4 bases, J shed 2 bases, and the junction held 3 bases outside the gene matches. The CDR3 spells CASSPGTGNYGYTF. CDR3 in DNA: TGCGCCAGCAGCCCCGGGACAGGGAACTATGGCTACACCTTC.

The count of this clone is one. This chain uses TRBV2 with TRBJ2-2; D might be TRBD1 (5 bases). V shed 9 bases and J shed 6 bases, with 8 bases lying between them. CDR1 is SNHLY and CDR2 is FYNNEI in the germline V gene. The CDR3 is made up of 11 amino acids. This CDR3 reads CASQGPGELFF. CDR3 bases: TGTGCCAGTCAGGGTCCCGGGGAGCTGTTTTTT.

This chain uses TRBV12-3 or TRBV12-4 with TRBJ1-1; D may be TRBD1 (5 bases). The CDR3 contains 13 residues. V was cut by 6 bases and J by 1 base, with 9 bases left in between. CDR3 amino acids: CASRQGQNTEAFF. The CDR3 region has the DNA TGTGCCAGCAGGCAGGGTCAGAACACTGAAGCTTTCTTT.

The chain couples TRBV19 to TRBJ2-2, with 7 bases lining up with TRBD2. V shed 4 bases, J shed 5 bases, and the junction held 10 bases outside the gene matches. The CDR3 length is 16 residues. The V gene's germline CDR1 is LNHDA and CDR2 SQIVND (reference sequence). This CDR3 reads CASSREPAGRTGELFF. The CDR3 nucleotides read TGTGCCAGTAGTAGAGAGCCAGCGGGGAGAACCGGGGAGCTGTTTTTT.

The CDR3 region has the DNA TGTGCCAGCAGCTCCGGGGGGCTCTCCTACAATGAGCAGTTCTTC. Its translation: CASSSGGLSYNEQFF. The V and J genes are TRBV5-4 and TRBJ2-1; tentative D call: TRBD2 (7 bases). Germline values: CDR1 SGHNT, CDR2 YYREEE (reference sequence). The CDR3 is 15 residues long. The V and J ends lost 3 bases and 0 bases respectively, with 10 bases between them. Full variable domain (outside the CDR3, taken from reference TRBV5-4 and TRBJ2-1): ETGVTQSPTHLIKTRGQQVTLRCSSQSGHNTVSWYQQALGQGPQFIFQYYREEENGRGNFPPRFSGLQFPNYSSELNVNALELDDSALYLCASSSGGLSYNEQFFGPGTRLTVL.

This chain uses TRBV4-1 with TRBJ2-3, with TRBD2 matching 10 bases. CDR1 and CDR2 from the germline V gene are MGHRA and YSYEKL. The CDR3 loop spans 18 amino acids. The ends lost 0 bases at V and 2 bases at J; junction bases unmatched: 8. The CDR3 DNA follows: TGCGCCAGCAGCCAAGATGATACTAGCGGGGCTTACACAGATACGCAGTATTTT. Translating gives CASSQDDTSGAYTDTQYF.

The chain links TRBV11-2 to TRBJ1-1; the D is unclear. V was clipped by 5 bases and J by 5 bases, with 18 bases between them. The CDR3 consists of 15 residues. Germline CDR1 reads SGHAT; CDR2 reads FQNNGV. For the CDR3, the DNA is TGTGCCAGCAGCCCCTCGCACATGACGGGGACTGAAGCTTTCTTT. Protein: CASSPSHMTGTEAFF. The complete variable domain, with remaining parts taken from reference TRBV11-2 and TRBJ1-1, reads EAGVAQSPRYKIIEKRQSVAFWCNPISGHATLYWYQQILGQGPKLLIQFQNNGVVDDSQLPKDRFSAERLKGVDSTLKIQPAKLEDSAVYLCASSPSHMTGTEAFFGQGTRLTVV.

The chain recombines TRBV7-9 with TRBJ1-1, with 8 bases matching TRBD1. The junction had 6 bases not matched to a gene; V was cut back by 6 bases and J by 3 bases. Looked up from germline, CDR1 is SEHNR and CDR2 is FQNEAQ (reference sequence). The CDR3 length is 14 residues. CDR3 amino acids: CASRQGQDHTEAFF. In nucleotides, the CDR3 is TGTGCCAGCAGACAGGGACAGGATCACACTGAAGCTTTCTTT.

This clone was observed once. The genes are TRBV2 and TRBJ1-6; D perhaps matches TRBD1 (6 bases). The germline CDR1 and CDR2 sequences are SNHLY and FYNNEI. The CDR3 totals 13 residues. V was trimmed by 6 bases and J by 7 bases, leaving 10 bases between them. CDR3 DNA sequence: TGTGCCAGCAGGGCGGACAGCAATTCACCCCTCCACTTT. Its protein is CASRADSNSPLHF. Supplemented by reference TRBV2 and TRBJ1-6, the full variable domain reads EPEVTQTPSHQVTQMGQEVILRCVPISNHLYFYWYRQILGQKVEFLVSFYNNEISEKSEIFDDQFSVERPDGSNFTLKIRSTKLEDSAMYFCASRADSNSPLHFGNGTRLTVT.

This rearrangement joins TRBV28 to TRBJ1-6; 7 positions match TRBD1. Germline V gene lookup returns CDR1 MDHEN and CDR2 SYDVKM. This CDR3 has 13 amino acids. With V trimmed by 6 bases and J by 7 bases, 3 bases remained unmatched. CDR3 sequence reads: CASRPTGNSPLHF. The CDR3 DNA follows: TGTGCCAGCAGACCGACAGGGAATTCACCCCTCCACTTT.

This clone was seen a handful of times. J is TRBJ2-7 and V is TRBV7-2; D might be TRBD2 (7 bases). Germline V gene data show CDR1 as SGHTA and CDR2 as FQGNSA. The CDR3 is 13 amino acids. Trimming cost V 5 bases and J 6 bases, with 14 bases left between them. The CDR3 spells CASSAKGGSEQYV. CDR3 nucleotide sequence: TGTGCCAGCAGCGCTAAGGGGGGGTCCGAGCAGTACGTC.

V is TRBV25-1 and J is TRBJ2-7; D gene ambiguous. V was clipped by 10 bases and J by 3 bases, with 7 bases between them. Germline-derived CDR1 and CDR2 are MGHDK and SYGVNS. The CDR3 runs 10 residues. CDR3 loop: CAIRVYEQYF. DNA of the CDR3: TGTGCCATCCGAGTCTACGAGCAGTACTTC.

The chain uses TRBV6-5 and TRBJ2-3; a weak D match, TRBD1 (6 bases). This CDR3 has 14 amino acids. Germline CDR1 MNHEY, CDR2 SVGAGI. V was cut by 6 bases and J by 2 bases, with 12 bases left in between. The CDR3 spells CASSWDTYTDTQYF. CDR3 nucleotide sequence: TGTGCCAGCAGCTGGGACACTTACACAGATACGCAGTATTTT.

The chain is built from TRBV7-9 and TRBJ1-2; no clear D. V was trimmed by 4 bases and J by 3 bases, leaving 12 bases between them. This CDR3 comprises 14 residues. Germline loops: CDR1 SEHNR, CDR2 FQNEAQ (reference sequence). For the CDR3, the DNA is TGTGCCAGCAGCTCCGAGGCGGGATACTATGGCTACACCTTC. This gives the protein CASSSEAGYYGYTF.

This chain joins TRBV10-3 and TRBJ2-7; TRBD1 agrees at 8 bases. Germline-derived CDR1 and CDR2 are ENHRY and SYGVKD. V was pared by 6 bases and J by 5 bases, with 6 bases of the junction left unmatched. The CDR3 sequence is 13 residues long. CDR3 protein: CAIRDGQGHEQYF. Written as DNA, the CDR3 is TGTGCCATCAGGGACGGACAGGGACACGAGCAGTACTTC.